The clone carrying this T cell receptor beta chain appeared a few times. Its antigen is unknown. Compared with germline, one end of the junction differs, possibly owing to a read error. Researchers made TCR cDNA using 5'RACE template switching, and this step added a universal primer site and UMIs. TCRdb redid the calling of the 5' RACE reads with MiXCR, one entry per CDR3 protein. The table shows approximately 550,000 distinct CDR3 sequences, with approximately 13% occurring only once. These data originate in a study of T cells after yellow fever vaccination. The CDR3 consists of 14 residues. Germline values: CDR1 DFQATT, CDR2 SNEGSKA (reference sequence). Study-level results: Just a small share of clonotypes turned up in the CD4 compartment as well as the CD8 compartment.

Here the sequenced sample was PBMCs, taken on the day of the yellow fever booster vaccination. The sequence was collected from a man aged 25-45 years who received the YFV17D yellow fever vaccine. The rearrangement joins TRBV20-1 to TRBJ2-2; the match to TRBD2 covers 7 bases. The CDR3 is CSARTRSKTGELFF. CDR3 DNA sequence: TGCAGTGCCCGGACTAGATCGAAAACCGGGGAGCTGTTTTTT.